The clone carrying this T cell receptor (beta chain) was seen a single time. Its antigen is undetermined. Treatment here: roughly 19 received Ad26.COV2.S at low or high dose, single or two shots; 5 received placebo; per-sample allocation not given. At day 63 after the first vaccine or placebo injection, samples were drawn. The data stem from a study of Ad26.COV2.S vaccination and SARS-CoV-2 variants. For the study at large: Participants got Ad26.COV2.S intramuscularly, once or twice 56 days apart.

Study conclusions and caveats: Recipients of vaccine and of placebo showed similar breadth of their non-spike TCR repertoires. It was vaccine recipients, not placebo recipients, who had the higher spike-specific TCR breadth. Overall T cell responses may have been underestimated by the analyses of TCR breadth and depth.

The repertoire was sequenced with immunoSEQ multiplex PCR; TCRdb's copy has only in-frame clones and lacks some. The data show about 350,000 clones, 70% to 90% seen once. V dropped 3 bases and J dropped 5; count of bases not matched to a gene: 5. From germline, CDR1 is DFQATT and CDR2 SNEGSKA (reference sequence). The CDR3 runs 13 residues. The sequencing here drew on peripheral blood, taken in a trial of Ad26.COV2.S vaccine versus placebo. The chain has TRBV20-1 and TRBJ2-5; TRBD1 aligns across 8 bases. The receptor's source is a person aged 18-60 years who received the Ad26.COV2.S COVID-19 vaccine or a placebo. As DNA, the CDR3 is TGCAGTGCTAGTCAGGGGGCGCCGGAGACCCAGTACTTC. This sequence encodes CSASQGAPETQYF.